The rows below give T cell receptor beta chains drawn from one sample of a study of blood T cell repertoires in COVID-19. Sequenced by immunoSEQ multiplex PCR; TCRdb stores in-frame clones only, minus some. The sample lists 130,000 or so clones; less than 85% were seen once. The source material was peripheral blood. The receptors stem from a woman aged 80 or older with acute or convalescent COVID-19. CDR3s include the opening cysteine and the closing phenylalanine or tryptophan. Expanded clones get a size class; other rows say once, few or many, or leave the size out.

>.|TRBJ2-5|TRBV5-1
CASSSGGAGETQYF
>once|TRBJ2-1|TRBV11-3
CASSLDQGPYNEQFF
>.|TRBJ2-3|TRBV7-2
CASSSPPAGTRSTDTQYF
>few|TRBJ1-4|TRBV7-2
CASSLERTGGVKLFF
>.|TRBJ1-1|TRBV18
CASSPVRDTEAFF
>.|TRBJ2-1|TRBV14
CASSQASSYNEQFF
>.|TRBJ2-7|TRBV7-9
CASSLATPRNYEQYF
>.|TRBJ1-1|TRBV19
CASSPEGTGGTEAFF
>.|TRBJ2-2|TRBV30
CAWSGTRAGELFF
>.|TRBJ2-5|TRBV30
CASPRADRETQYF
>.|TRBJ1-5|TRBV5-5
CASSLLGAAGQPQHF